This TCR beta chain came from a study of T-cell memory formation after mild COVID-19. In TCRdb, the 5' RACE reads were re-called with MiXCR into one record per CDR3 protein. The sample holds 250,000 to 300,000 distinct CDR3 sequences; 15% to 20% are singletons and the top ten take approximately 25%. This clonotype was observed a handful of times. This receptor was taken from a man in his late teens or twenties who had mild COVID-19 (a few samples of this study predate the infection). Cell type and time point are not known. Input material: PBMCs or a T cell subset sorted from them (not recorded which).

The CDR3 sequence is CASSQDGRGRGETQYF. DNA for the CDR3: TGCGCCAGCAGCCAAGATGGGAGGGGGCGCGGAGAGACCCAGTACTTC. This chain joins TRBV4-3 and TRBJ2-5; D assignment may be TRBD1 or TRBD2 (7 bases each). CDR3 size: 16 residues. The V and J ends lost 0 bases and 4 bases respectively, with 15 bases between them. Germline V gives CDR1 LGHNA, CDR2 YSLEER.